This T cell receptor beta chain was recovered during a study of control samples from healthy donors and cancer patients. Only in-frame clones appear in the TCRdb table, and some are missing; sequencing was by immunoSEQ multiplex PCR. This sample contains roughly 190,000 clones. The CDR3 runs to 14 residues. Germline CDR1 and CDR2: SGHTS and YDEGEE. Trimming removed 1 base at V and 1 base at J, with 8 bases between. This clonotype was sampled from a woman aged 25 to 39 in good health. This rearrangement joins TRBV5-8 to TRBJ1-1; no definite D call. The sequenced material came from blood. The CDR3 DNA follows: TGTGCCAGCAGCTTGAGGGCGGCGAACACTGAAGCTTTCTTT. Encoded protein: CASSLRAANTEAFF. The variable domain in full, with the rest retrieved from reference TRBV5-8 and TRBJ1-1, is EAGVTQSPTHLIKTRGQQATLRCSPISGHTSVYWYQQALGLGLQFLLWYDEGEERNRGNFPPRFSGRQFPNYSSELNVNALELEDSALYLCASSLRAANTEAFFGQGTRLTVV.